Listed below are T cell receptor beta chains from one sample, sequenced in a study of blood T cells in healthy people across ages. A single record per CDR3 protein comes from TCRdb applying MiXCR to the 5' RACE reads. Among 600,000 to 1,000,000 distinct CDR3 sequences, 55% to 75% were seen once, and the ten largest hold about 20%. The sequenced sample was blood. The source of these receptors is a man aged 25 to 40 in good health. Each CDR3 is given with its conserved first and last residue. The order of the fields is clone size, D gene, V gene, J gene, CDR3 protein, CDR3 DNA. The D gene is left open where the match is weak. Expanded clones are given a class, and other clones once, few, many or no size at all.

clone size: -; D gene: -; V gene: TRBV6-1; J gene: TRBJ2-6; CDR3 protein: CASSEQLSGANVLTF; CDR3 DNA: TGTGCCAGCAGTGAACAACTCTCTGGGGCCAACGTCCTGACTTTC
clone size: few; D gene: TRBD1; V gene: TRBV20-1; J gene: TRBJ2-5; CDR3 protein: CSASTGTGEETQYF; CDR3 DNA: TGCAGTGCCTCAACCGGGACAGGGGAAGAGACCCAGTACTTC
clone size: -; D gene: TRBD1; V gene: TRBV29-1; J gene: TRBJ2-3; CDR3 protein: CSVGRPDPLTLWGQADTQYF; CDR3 DNA: TGCAGCGTTGGTCGTCCCGACCCTTTAACATTGTGGGGACAGGCAGATACGCAGTATTTT
clone size: -; D gene: -; V gene: TRBV5-1; J gene: TRBJ1-1; CDR3 protein: CASSLDLIYTEAFF; CDR3 DNA: TGCGCCAGCAGCTTGGATCTGATATACACTGAAGCTTTCTTT
clone size: -; D gene: -; V gene: TRBV20-1; J gene: TRBJ2-3; CDR3 protein: CSAPRLEGTQYF; CDR3 DNA: TGCAGTGCCCCTAGACTAGAGGGTACGCAGTATTTT
clone size: few; D gene: -; V gene: TRBV29-1; J gene: TRBJ2-5; CDR3 protein: CSVMGPGGGRQETQYF; CDR3 DNA: TGCAGCGTTATGGGCCCGGGCGGGGGCCGCCAAGAGACCCAGTACTTC
clone size: -; D gene: -; V gene: TRBV20-1; J gene: TRBJ2-7; CDR3 protein: CSATRDNYEQYF; CDR3 DNA: TGCAGTGCTACACGGGACAACTACGAGCAGTACTTC
clone size: -; D gene: -; V gene: TRBV29-1; J gene: TRBJ2-3; CDR3 protein: CSDGPQTQYF; CDR3 DNA: TGCAGCGACGGCCCCCAAACGCAGTATTTT
clone size: few; D gene: TRBD1; V gene: TRBV29-1; J gene: TRBJ2-3; CDR3 protein: CSARGQGVDTQYF; CDR3 DNA: TGCAGCGCTCGGGGACAGGGAGTAGATACGCAGTATTTT
clone size: -; D gene: -; V gene: TRBV7-2; J gene: TRBJ2-2; CDR3 protein: CASSLATGLSGELFF; CDR3 DNA: TGTGCCAGCAGCTTAGCCACAGGGTTGTCCGGGGAGCTGTTTTTT
clone size: -; D gene: -; V gene: TRBV20-1; J gene: TRBJ2-5; CDR3 protein: CSAGEGVETQYF; CDR3 DNA: TGCAGTGCCGGGGAGGGGGTTGAGACCCAGTACTTC
clone size: -; D gene: TRBD2; V gene: TRBV18; J gene: TRBJ2-5; CDR3 protein: CASSPYLFGGLAQSETQYF; CDR3 DNA: TGTGCCAGCTCACCCTACCTATTTGGGGGACTAGCGCAAAGTGAGACCCAGTACTTC
clone size: -; D gene: TRBD1; V gene: TRBV9; J gene: TRBJ1-1; CDR3 protein: CASGGGQRHTEAFF; CDR3 DNA: TGTGCCAGCGGAGGGGGACAGAGACACACTGAAGCTTTCTTT
clone size: -; D gene: TRBD2; V gene: TRBV27; J gene: TRBJ2-7; CDR3 protein: CASRTSGPPYEQYF; CDR3 DNA: TGTGCCAGCAGGACTAGCGGGCCCCCCTACGAGCAGTACTTC
clone size: -; D gene: TRBD2; V gene: TRBV4-3; J gene: TRBJ2-7; CDR3 protein: CASSHYLAGVYNEQYF; CDR3 DNA: TGCGCCAGCAGCCACTACCTAGCGGGGGTCTACAATGAGCAGTACTTC
clone size: -; D gene: TRBD1; V gene: TRBV11-2; J gene: TRBJ2-7; CDR3 protein: CASSLGSGWTGGFSSYEQYF; CDR3 DNA: TGTGCCAGCAGCTTAGGAAGTGGGTGGACAGGGGGCTTTAGCTCCTACGAGCAGTACTTC
clone size: -; D gene: -; V gene: TRBV27; J gene: TRBJ2-7; CDR3 protein: CASRKQGTLSYEQYF; CDR3 DNA: TGTGCCAGCAGAAAACAGGGAACCCTCTCCTACGAGCAGTACTTC
clone size: -; D gene: TRBD1; V gene: TRBV28; J gene: TRBJ2-1; CDR3 protein: CASSLSGQGIYNEQFF; CDR3 DNA: TGTGCCAGCAGTTTATCGGGACAGGGGATATACAATGAGCAGTTCTTC
clone size: -; D gene: -; V gene: TRBV7-2; J gene: TRBJ2-3; CDR3 protein: CASSPQEASAQYF; CDR3 DNA: TGTGCCAGCAGCCCACAAGAGGCTTCAGCGCAGTATTTT
clone size: -; D gene: -; V gene: TRBV20-1; J gene: TRBJ2-5; CDR3 protein: CSASWRGGQETQYF; CDR3 DNA: TGCAGTGCTAGTTGGCGGGGTGGCCAAGAGACCCAGTACTTC
clone size: -; D gene: -; V gene: TRBV30; J gene: TRBJ2-5; CDR3 protein: CAWGALQETQYF; CDR3 DNA: TGTGCCTGGGGGGCTCTCCAAGAGACCCAGTACTTC
clone size: -; D gene: -; V gene: TRBV20-1; J gene: TRBJ1-1; CDR3 protein: CSVTRDTFTEAFF; CDR3 DNA: TGCAGTGTAACACGAGATACATTCACTGAAGCTTTCTTT
clone size: -; D gene: -; V gene: TRBV12-3/TRBV12-4; J gene: TRBJ1-5; CDR3 protein: CASSFQRGGNQPQHF; CDR3 DNA: TGTGCCAGCAGTTTTCAACGGGGTGGCAATCAGCCCCAGCATTTT
clone size: few; D gene: TRBD1; V gene: TRBV18; J gene: TRBJ2-5; CDR3 protein: CASSPRTGSKETQYF; CDR3 DNA: TGTGCCAGCTCACCGAGGACAGGGTCAAAGGAGACCCAGTACTTC
clone size: -; D gene: -; V gene: TRBV12-3/TRBV12-4; J gene: TRBJ1-1; CDR3 protein: CASSLNRLGAFF; CDR3 DNA: TGTGCCAGCAGTTTGAACAGGCTGGGGGCTTTCTTT
clone size: -; D gene: -; V gene: TRBV28; J gene: TRBJ2-1; CDR3 protein: CASSSPTEEQFF; CDR3 DNA: TGTGCCAGCAGTTCCCCGACAGAGGAGCAGTTCTTC
clone size: -; D gene: TRBD2; V gene: TRBV6-6; J gene: TRBJ2-7; CDR3 protein: CASTLTSGRFYEQYF; CDR3 DNA: TGTGCCAGCACTTTGACGAGCGGGAGGTTCTACGAGCAGTACTTC
clone size: few; D gene: TRBD1; V gene: TRBV24-1; J gene: TRBJ2-5; CDR3 protein: CATSDRQGRETQYF; CDR3 DNA: TGTGCCACCAGTGACAGACAGGGAAGAGAGACCCAGTACTTC
clone size: -; D gene: -; V gene: TRBV7-2; J gene: TRBJ2-5; CDR3 protein: CASSLYGGFEQYF; CDR3 DNA: TGTGCCAGCAGCTTATATGGCGGATTTGAGCAGTACTTC
clone size: few; D gene: -; V gene: TRBV20-1; J gene: TRBJ2-3; CDR3 protein: CSARATDTQYF; CDR3 DNA: TGCAGTGCTAGGGCTACAGATACGCAGTATTTT
clone size: -; D gene: TRBD2; V gene: TRBV4-3; J gene: TRBJ2-1; CDR3 protein: CASSRERDGRNEQFF; CDR3 DNA: TGCGCCAGCAGCCGAGAGCGGGACGGTCGAAATGAGCAGTTCTTC
clone size: -; D gene: -; V gene: TRBV7-2; J gene: TRBJ2-3; CDR3 protein: CASSLAQSGLGTDKQYF; CDR3 DNA: TGTGCCAGCAGCTTAGCCCAGTCAGGGCTAGGAACAGATAAGCAGTATTTT
clone size: -; D gene: TRBD2; V gene: TRBV7-9; J gene: TRBJ2-7; CDR3 protein: CASSLEGAGGPRYEQYF; CDR3 DNA: TGTGCCAGCAGCTTAGAAGGGGCGGGAGGGCCGCGTTACGAGCAGTACTTC
clone size: -; D gene: -; V gene: TRBV6-5; J gene: TRBJ2-6; CDR3 protein: CASRRPAGTGANVLTF; CDR3 DNA: TGTGCCAGCAGACGGCCCGCGGGGACTGGGGCCAACGTCCTGACTTTC
clone size: many; D gene: -; V gene: TRBV4-2; J gene: TRBJ2-6; CDR3 protein: CASSPSLSSGANVLTF; CDR3 DNA: TGTGCCAGCAGCCCCTCTCTTAGCTCTGGGGCCAACGTCCTGACTTTC